Detailed here is one TCR beta chain. Its antigen is as yet unknown. Repertoires were generated with immunoSEQ multiplex PCR, while TCRdb's copy carries only in-frame clones and drops some. The data hold 20,000 or so clones, with 80% to 90% observed a single time. This CDR3 comprises 14 residues. CDR1 is SGHRS and CDR2 is YFSETQ in the germline V gene. V was cut by 0 bases and J by 5 bases, with 11 bases left in between. These data originate in a study of OX40 agonist ivuxolimab in advanced cancers. Study-wide findings and caveats: CD8+ T cells showed, on average, more clonal expansion than CD4+ cells.

The source was CD4+ or CD8+ T cells sorted from blood, collected in a trial of the OX40 agonist ivuxolimab. The TCR sequence derives from an adult with an advanced solid tumor such as melanoma, head and neck, liver or kidney cancer. The chain joins TRBV5-1 to TRBJ1-1; D call uncertain. The CDR3 sequence: CASSLEGRGTEAFF. In DNA form, the CDR3 reads TGCGCCAGCAGCTTGGAAGGGAGAGGAACTGAAGCTTTCTTT.